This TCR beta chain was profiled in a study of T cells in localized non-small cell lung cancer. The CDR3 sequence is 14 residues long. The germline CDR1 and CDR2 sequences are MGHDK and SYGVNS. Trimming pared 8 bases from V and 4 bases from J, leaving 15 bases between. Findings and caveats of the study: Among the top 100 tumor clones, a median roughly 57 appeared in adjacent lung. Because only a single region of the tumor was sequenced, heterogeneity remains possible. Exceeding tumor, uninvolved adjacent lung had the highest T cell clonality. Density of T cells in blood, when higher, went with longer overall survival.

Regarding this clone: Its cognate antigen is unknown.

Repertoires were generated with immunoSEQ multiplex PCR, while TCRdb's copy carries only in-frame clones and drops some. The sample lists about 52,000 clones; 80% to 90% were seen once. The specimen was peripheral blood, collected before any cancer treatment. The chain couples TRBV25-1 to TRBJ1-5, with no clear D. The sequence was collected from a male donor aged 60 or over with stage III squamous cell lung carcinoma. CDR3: CASCLGYGNQPQHF. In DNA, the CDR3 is TGTGCCAGCTGTTTGGGTTATGGAAATCAGCCCCAGCATTTT.